This T cell receptor (beta chain) was retrieved from a study of cytomegalovirus exposure and HLA in healthy donors. The study, taken as a whole, reports: Researchers catalogued over 150 TCR beta chains as cytomegalovirus-associated. Specificity for CMV antigens was confirmed in vitro for a few of the CMV-associated chains. The classifier was said to identify cytomegalovirus status with high specificity and sensitivity.

With respect to this clone: Antigen: not known.

The data were produced by immunoSEQ multiplex PCR, yet TCRdb's version contains in-frame clones alone and is incomplete. The data contain 50,000 or so clones, approximately 89% of them singletons. This CDR3 comprises 15 residues. Germline CDR1 is MNHEY and CDR2 is SVGAGI. The V and J ends lost 5 bases and 2 bases respectively, with 10 bases between them. This sequence was found in a woman aged 18 to 35 in good health and CMV-seropositive. The specimen was PBMCs. This chain links TRBV6-5 with TRBJ1-6, with a weak D call TRBD1 (5 bases). The CDR3 sequence is CASSGGETYNSPLHF. CDR3 DNA sequence: TGTGCCAGCAGTGGGGGGGAGACCTATAATTCACCCCTCCACTTT.